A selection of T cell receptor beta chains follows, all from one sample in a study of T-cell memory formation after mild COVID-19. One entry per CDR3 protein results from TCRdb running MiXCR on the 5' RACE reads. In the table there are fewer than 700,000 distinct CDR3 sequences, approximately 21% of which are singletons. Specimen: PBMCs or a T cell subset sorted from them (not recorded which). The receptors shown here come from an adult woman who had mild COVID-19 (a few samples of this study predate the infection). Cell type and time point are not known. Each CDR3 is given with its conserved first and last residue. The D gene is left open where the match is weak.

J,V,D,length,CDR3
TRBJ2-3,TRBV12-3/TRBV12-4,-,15,CASSLGYVSTDTQYF
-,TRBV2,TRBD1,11,CASSGTGTQYF
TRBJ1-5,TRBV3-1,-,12,CASSQGHQPQHF
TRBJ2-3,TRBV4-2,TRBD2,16,CASSHRGESDTDTQYF
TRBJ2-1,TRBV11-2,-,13,CASSLDWRNEQFF
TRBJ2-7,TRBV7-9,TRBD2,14,CASSLDGRAAEQYF
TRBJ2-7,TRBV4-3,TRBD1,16,CASSQDRTGNMGEQYF
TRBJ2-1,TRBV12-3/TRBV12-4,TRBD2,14,CASSFPSGANEQFF
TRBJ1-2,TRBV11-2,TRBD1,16,CASSPGTGGTLYGYTF
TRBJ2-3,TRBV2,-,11,CASYPGDTQYF
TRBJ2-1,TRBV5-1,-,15,CASHPGGSYNNEQFF
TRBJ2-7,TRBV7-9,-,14,CASSLAGSGNEQYF
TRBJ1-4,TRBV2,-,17,CASSEAGSGGTNEKLFF
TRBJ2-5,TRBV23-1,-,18,CASSQSGGTLPGWETQYF
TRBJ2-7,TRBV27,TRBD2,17,CASSLSSVTSGRNEQYF
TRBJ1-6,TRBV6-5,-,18,CASSSPRGTDSYNSPLHF
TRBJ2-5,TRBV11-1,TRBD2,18,CASSFRPGTSRGPETQYF
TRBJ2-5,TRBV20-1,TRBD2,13,CSAYPGLQETQYF
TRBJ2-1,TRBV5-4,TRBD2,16,CASSPSGREGYNEQFF
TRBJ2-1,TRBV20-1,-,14,CSARGRRAVNEQFF
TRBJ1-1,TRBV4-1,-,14,CASSQVEGYWEAFF
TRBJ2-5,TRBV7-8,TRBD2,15,CASSLAGGIQETQYF
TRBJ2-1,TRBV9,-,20,CASSGLGQVVGGTSYNEQFF
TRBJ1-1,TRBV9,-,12,CASSGPGTKAFF